The T cell receptor beta chain under discussion was sequenced for a study of patients and donors after allogeneic stem cell transplantation. CDR1 and CDR2 (germline): SGHTA, FQGNSA. CDR3 length: 12 residues. V was shortened by 5 bases and J by 6 bases, with 10 bases between the two germline ends. TCRdb reanalysed the RT-PCR reads using MiXCR and keeps one entry per CDR3 protein. There are 80,000 to 90,000 distinct CDR3 sequences in the sample; about 44% occur only once, and roughly two thirds lies in the top ten. Sequenced sample: blood, either unsorted or a sorted T cell fraction (not recorded which). The rearrangement joins TRBV7-2 to TRBJ1-2; TRBD1 is a possible D gene (5 bases). The sequence was collected from a human donor who was either an allogeneic HSCT recipient or a stem cell or donor lymphocyte infusion donor (not recorded which). It is not recorded whose cells these are; they may come from a transplant donor. The CDR3 DNA sequence: TGTGCCAGCAGCAATGGGGGAAATGGCTACACCTTC. It encodes CASSNGGNGYTF.